What follows are 3 T cell receptor beta chains derived from one specimen sequenced in a study of cytomegalovirus exposure and HLA in healthy donors (dated by TCRdb to about 2017). The library was built by means of the immunoSEQ multiplex PCR assay. A mixture of 60 forward primers for TCR Vbeta segments and 13 reverse primers for TCR Jbeta segments was used in the multiplex PCR. TCRdb re-hosts the immuneACCESS table, in-frame sequences only. Its copies lack some clones; in the studies checked, an unresolved V gene accounts for under half of them, and the cause for the rest is not known. A total of about 120,000 clones appear in this sample, more than 60% of them only once. The ten largest account for 4.1% of the sample. Material for sequencing was PBMCs. These receptors came from a woman between 35 and 50 years old in good health and CMV-seronegative.

CDR3 residues: CASSFYGGARTDTQYF. CDR3 sequence (DNA): TGTGCCAGCAGCTTCTACGGGGGGGCCCGGACAGATACGCAGTATTTT. The gene calls are TRBV7-2 and TRBJ2-3; 8 bases are a match to TRBD2. Germline trimming cut 3 bases from V and 3 bases from J; bases unmatched to any gene: 8. The CDR3 sequence is 16 residues long. Germline values: CDR1 SGHTA, CDR2 FQGNSA.

The CDR3 coding sequence is TGTGCCAGCAGTTACGGACAGTCCACTGGAAACACCATATATTTT. Translating gives CASSYGQSTGNTIYF. This chain joins TRBV6-6 and TRBJ1-3, with a weak D call TRBD1 (6 bases). The V end lost 2 bases, the J end lost 2 bases, and 10 bases lay between the germline ends. Germline assignment: CDR1 MNHNY and CDR2 SVGAGI (reference sequence). The CDR3 covers 15 residues.

This CDR3 reads CAWSVSGYEQYF. In DNA, the CDR3 is TGTGCCTGGAGTGTAAGCGGCTACGAGCAGTACTTC. The chain couples TRBV30 to TRBJ2-7, with a tentative D call TRBD2 (5 bases). Germline V gene data show CDR1 as GTSNPN and CDR2 as SVGIG (reference sequence). There are 12 residues in the CDR3. Trimming stripped 0 bases from V and 3 bases from J, with 6 bases between.